A single sample is the source of the 27 T cell receptor beta chains below, sequenced in a study of T cell clones after liver transplantation. TCRdb keeps only in-frame clones here, not all; method: immunoSEQ multiplex PCR. The data hold more than 7,500 clones, with about 75% observed a single time. Sequencing was performed on CD8+ T cells from blood, taken before liver transplant. All receptors derive from a human donor who received a liver transplant.

This chain connects TRBV5-1 to TRBJ2-7, with TRBD1 matching over 11 bases. This CDR3 spans 14 amino acids. Trimming at V came to 5 bases and at J to 3 bases, leaving 4 bases not matched to a gene. Germline CDR1 reads SGHRS; CDR2 reads YFSETQ. As DNA, the CDR3 is TGCGCCAGCAGAATCGGGACAGGGGGCTACGAGCAGTACTTC. This gives the protein CASRIGTGGYEQYF.

This clone was observed a single time. CDR3: CASTTGGSHNEQFF. The CDR3 region has the DNA TGTGCCAGCACCACTGGGGGTTCGCACAATGAGCAGTTCTTC. This chain connects TRBV27 to TRBJ2-1, with D perhaps given as TRBD1 or TRBD2 (5 bases each). CDR3 length: 14 residues. In germline, CDR1 is MNHEY, CDR2 SMNVEV (reference sequence). Trimming removed 7 bases at V and 5 bases at J, with 15 bases between.

A remark on this clone: A junction end diverges from the germline sequence, so it may reflect a read error. Other DNA sequences in the same sample also yield this CDR3. The V and J genes are TRBV27 and TRBJ2-7, with TRBD2 identical over 10 bases. The germline gives CDR1 MNHEY, CDR2 SMNVEV (reference sequence). The CDR3 covers 15 residues. DNA for the CDR3: TGCGCCAGCAGTTTCGGGACTAGCGTCTCCTACGAGCAGTACTTC. Translated: CASSFGTSVSYEQYF.

This rearrangement joins TRBV10-3 to TRBJ2-7, with D perhaps given as TRBD1 or TRBD2 (5 bases each). Deletions cut 3 bases from V and 2 bases from J, with 14 bases between. The germline gives CDR1 ENHRY, CDR2 SYGVKD. The CDR3 is 15 residues long. In DNA form, the CDR3 reads TGTGCCATCAGTGACCCGGGGCAGCTTACCTACGAGCAGTACTTC. Its translation is CAISDPGQLTYEQYF.

The J gene is TRBJ2-1, the V gene TRBV28, with 13 bases identical to TRBD2. This CDR3 is 17 amino acids long. Germline values: CDR1 MDHEN, CDR2 SYDVKM. V shed 4 bases and J 5 bases; nucleotides not matched to a gene: 8. The DNA for the CDR3 is TGTGCCAGCAGTTACGGACTAGCGGGAGTTGGGGACAATGAGCAGTTCTTC. Protein: CASSYGLAGVGDNEQFF.

This chain connects TRBV5-1 to TRBJ2-5; D is perhaps TRBD2 (5 bases). Trimming stripped 0 bases from V and 1 base from J, with 13 bases between. The CDR3 has 16 amino acids. Germline-derived CDR1 and CDR2 are SGHRS and YFSETQ. CDR3 sequence: CASSLGVGGLQETQYF. The DNA for the CDR3 is TGCGCCAGCAGCTTGGGCGTTGGCGGACTCCAAGAGACCCAGTACTTC.

V usage is TRBV27 and J usage is TRBJ1-2; a possible D gene is TRBD1 (6 bases). The V and J ends lost 7 bases and 8 bases respectively, with 17 bases between them. The V gene's germline CDR1 is MNHEY and CDR2 SMNVEV (reference sequence). The CDR3 length is 13 residues. The CDR3 here is CASNTAGDLGYTF. The CDR3 nucleotides read TGTGCCAGCAACACTGCAGGGGATCTAGGCTACACCTTC.

The rearrangement joins TRBV6-1 to TRBJ2-3; a weak D match, TRBD1 (6 bases). With 0 bases removed from V and 1 base from J, the gap between germline ends came to 8 bases. The V gene's germline CDR1 is MNHNS and CDR2 SASEGT. CDR3 length: 15 residues. The DNA for the CDR3 is TGTGCCAGCAGTGAAGCATGGGGGCGCACAGATACGCAGTATTTT. It yields the protein CASSEAWGRTDTQYF.

The chain recombines TRBV25-1 with TRBJ2-4; D is uncertain. The CDR3 is 14 amino acids. Trimming took 4 bases from V and 4 from J, leaving 11 bases between them. The germline gives CDR1 MGHDK, CDR2 SYGVNS. The CDR3 region is CASSGGTSKNIQYF. Written as DNA, the CDR3 is TGTGCCAGCAGTGGGGGTACGTCAAAAAACATTCAGTACTTC.

A few counts support this clone. This chain connects TRBV11-2 to TRBJ2-5, with D unclear. CDR1 SGHAT and CDR2 FQNNGV come from the germline V gene. The CDR3 contains 17 residues. V was trimmed by 0 bases and J by 4 bases, leaving 18 bases between them. The CDR3, as DNA: TGTGCCAGCAGCTTAGATTATAGGACCCCTGGGATAGAGACCCAGTACTTC. Translating gives CASSLDYRTPGIETQYF. The whole variable domain, filled in from reference TRBV11-2 and TRBJ2-5, reads EAGVAQSPRYKIIEKRQSVAFWCNPISGHATLYWYQQILGQGPKLLIQFQNNGVVDDSQLPKDRFSAERLKGVDSTLKIQPAKLEDSAVYLCASSLDYRTPGIETQYFGPGTRLLVL.

The genes are TRBV19 and TRBJ2-1; a weak D match, TRBD2 (6 bases). CDR1 is LNHDA, CDR2 SQIVND, per germline (reference sequence). The length of the CDR3 is 15 residues. Trimming removed 5 bases at V and 3 bases at J, with 14 bases between. In DNA, the CDR3 is TGTGCCAGTAGTGCCCCGGGACTGGACTACAATGAGCAGTTCTTC. This gives the protein CASSAPGLDYNEQFF.

The rearrangement uses TRBV6-5 and TRBJ2-1; D is possibly TRBD2 (6 bases). The germline V and J ends were trimmed by 4 bases and 2 bases, with 12 bases remaining between them. Per germline, CDR1 MNHEY and CDR2 SVGAGI. This CDR3 has 15 amino acids. CDR3 DNA: TGTGCCAGCAGTTCTCTCGCGGGGACCTACAATGAGCAGTTCTTC. This gives the protein CASSSLAGTYNEQFF.

This rearrangement joins TRBV13 to TRBJ2-1, with TRBD2 matching 8 bases. There are 16 residues in the CDR3. Germline-derived CDR1 and CDR2 are PRHDT and FYEKMQ (reference sequence). The trim removed 2 bases at V and 7 bases at J, leaving 10 bases unmatched. CDR3 protein: CASSLWSGGAYNEQFF. Here the CDR3 DNA reads TGTGCCAGCAGCTTATGGTCCGGGGGGGCTTATAATGAGCAGTTCTTC.

The chain combines TRBV28 with TRBJ2-4; no clear D. The germline V gene has CDR1 MDHEN and CDR2 SYDVKM. The CDR3 sequence is 10 residues long. V gave up 5 bases and J gave up 8 bases, with 4 bases separating them. The CDR3 sequence is CASSGDIQYF. The CDR3 bases are TGTGCCAGCAGTGGGGACATTCAGTACTTC.

The V gene is TRBV28, the J gene TRBJ1-5, with D unclear. This CDR3 spans 19 amino acids. V was shortened by 3 bases and J by 0 bases, with 21 bases between the two germline ends. Germline V gene sequence: CDR1 MDHEN, CDR2 SYDVKM. The CDR3 sequence: CASSFLGPSWGSSNQPQHF. CDR3 coding DNA: TGTGCCAGCAGTTTTTTAGGCCCGTCGTGGGGATCTAGCAATCAGCCCCAGCATTTT.

V gene TRBV6-1 combines with J gene TRBJ2-3; D ambiguous. The CDR3 covers 13 residues. V shed 4 bases and J shed 6 bases, with 11 bases lying between them. Germline lookup yields CDR1 MNHNS and CDR2 SASEGT. In nucleotides, the CDR3 is TGTGCCAGCAGTGCGGCCGCTCGGGATACGCAGTATTTT. Protein: CASSAAARDTQYF.

The chain recombines TRBV7-9 with TRBJ2-3; TRBD2 is a possible D gene (6 bases). There are 15 residues in the CDR3. Between the trimmed V and J ends, which lost 8 bases and 0 bases, there was a span of 15 bases. Germline assignment: CDR1 SEHNR and CDR2 FQNEAQ (reference sequence). The CDR3 bases are TGTGCCAGCTTCCCGGGACTTCTTAGCACAGATACGCAGTATTTT. Translated: CASFPGLLSTDTQYF.

As for this clone: The junction departs from the called germline gene at one end, perhaps through a read error. V is TRBV9 and J is TRBJ2-7; 9 bases match TRBD1. Germline CDR1 reads SGDLS; CDR2 reads YYNGEE. The CDR3 sequence is 14 residues long. CDR3 loop: CANSARDRAYEQYF. The CDR3 DNA is TGTGCCAACAGCGCCCGGGACAGGGCTTACGAGCAGTACTTC.

V gene TRBV15 combines with J gene TRBJ1-3, with D possibly being TRBD1 (6 bases). V was pared by 5 bases and J by 0 bases, with 11 bases between. Germline CDR1 and CDR2: LNHNV and YYDKDF (reference sequence). This CDR3 has 15 amino acids. The CDR3 DNA sequence: TGTGCCACCAGCCGCAGGGGTAGCTCTGGAAACACCATATATTTT. Protein product: CATSRRGSSGNTIYF.

This chain links TRBV4-1 with TRBJ1-6, with 7 bases matching TRBD1. The trim removed 6 bases at V and 9 bases at J, leaving 5 bases unmatched. There are 13 residues in the CDR3. Germline V CDR1 and CDR2: MGHRA, YSYEKL. CDR3 loop: CASRPGGTSPLHF. The DNA of the CDR3 is TGCGCCAGCAGGCCAGGGGGTACTTCACCCCTCCACTTT.

This sequence joins TRBV4-1 and TRBJ1-1, with no clear D. The V and J ends lost 4 bases and 4 bases respectively, with 10 bases between them. CDR1 and CDR2 from the germline V gene are MGHRA and YSYEKL. The CDR3 extends over 13 amino acids. CDR3 sequence reads: CASSRRHVTEAFF. In DNA, the CDR3 is TGCGCCAGCAGCCGGAGACATGTCACTGAAGCTTTCTTT.

This rearrangement joins TRBV19 to TRBJ1-1; D may be TRBD1 (6 bases). Trimming left V 3 bases short and J 4 bases short, with 9 bases between. Germline V gene lookup returns CDR1 LNHDA and CDR2 SQIVND (reference sequence). The CDR3 is made up of 13 amino acids. The CDR3 region is CASSMTGPTEAFF. The CDR3, as DNA: TGTGCCAGTAGTATGACAGGTCCCACTGAAGCTTTCTTT.

This clone was observed a single time. The V call is TRBV2, the J call TRBJ1-5; 8 bases match TRBD1. Unmatched junction bases numbered 2, after V lost 5 bases and J lost 2 bases. From germline, CDR1 is SNHLY and CDR2 FYNNEI. CDR3 length: 14 residues. Written as DNA, the CDR3 is TGTGCCAGCAGTCCGGACAGGGGCAATCAGCCCCAGCATTTT. As protein: CASSPDRGNQPQHF.

This chain links TRBV11-2 with TRBJ2-1, with a tentative D call TRBD2 (6 bases). The germline V gene encodes CDR1 SGHAT and CDR2 FQNNGV. The CDR3 covers 13 residues. Trimming removed 4 bases at V and 7 bases at J, with 11 bases between. The CDR3 DNA sequence: TGTGCCAGCAGCTCGCGGGATAGAAATGAGCAGTTCTTC. Protein: CASSSRDRNEQFF.

Only one count was recorded for this clone. This chain connects TRBV11-2 to TRBJ1-4, with TRBD1 matching over 8 bases. There are 15 residues in the CDR3. The germline V gene encodes CDR1 SGHAT and CDR2 FQNNGV. V gave up 5 bases and J gave up 7 bases; unmatched junction bases: 9. CDR3 in amino acids: CASSTPGGALEKLFF. The DNA for the CDR3 is TGTGCCAGCAGCACTCCAGGGGGCGCTCTTGAAAAACTGTTTTTT.

This clone has only a few counts. This chain joins TRBV28 and TRBJ2-5, with 11 nucleotides matching TRBD1. V lost 7 bases to trimming and J lost 4 bases; unmatched junction nucleotides: 11. Germline loops: CDR1 MDHEN, CDR2 SYDVKM. The CDR3 consists of 16 residues. The CDR3 DNA is TGTGCCAGCACCCGAGGTGGACAGGGGGCGGGAGAGACCCAGTACTTC. Amino acid sequence: CASTRGGQGAGETQYF.

This clone was counted only a few times. The chain is built from TRBV19 and TRBJ2-5; the D is unclear. The V end was cut by 3 bases, the J end by 4 bases, with 9 bases between. CDR1 is LNHDA, CDR2 SQIVND, per germline (reference sequence). CDR3 length: 13 amino acids. This CDR3 is CASSIVGAETQYF. CDR3 sequence (DNA): TGTGCCAGTAGTATTGTAGGAGCAGAGACCCAGTACTTC.